The sequence of this TCR beta chain was determined in a study of T cell repertoires in cytomegalovirus infection. The germline V and J ends were trimmed by 1 base and 6 bases, with 9 bases remaining between them. Germline lookup yields CDR1 MNHEY and CDR2 SMNVEV (reference sequence). The CDR3 loop spans 13 amino acids. TCRdb fed the reads into MiXCR, producing one record per CDR3 protein. This sample has 700,000 to 950,000 distinct CDR3 sequences, with 32% found just once. This clonotype was observed a handful of times. Its matching antigen is unknown. The material sequenced was cultured CD8+ T cells from PBMCs, taken from culture after CMV antigen stimulation. This chain uses TRBV27 with TRBJ1-1; D is unresolved. The receptor's source is a human donor in good health (CMV status not recorded). Some clones in this sample may be carry-over from other donors' samples. The CDR3 DNA sequence: TGTGCCAGCAGTTTATTTGAGGGATCTGAAGCTTTCTTT. It translates to CASSLFEGSEAFF.